This T cell receptor (beta chain) emerged from a study of T cell responses to AZD1222 COVID-19 vaccine. The method was immunoSEQ multiplex PCR; TCRdb's version includes in-frame clones alone and lacks a portion of them. The table has roughly 53,000 clones, around 85% seen once. The germline V and J ends were trimmed by 3 bases and 5 bases, with 7 bases remaining between them. CDR1 is SEHNR, CDR2 FQNEAQ, per germline (reference sequence). The CDR3 is made up of 12 amino acids. In the case of this clone: Its antigen is as yet unknown.

Study results and caveats: Only six AZD1222 recipients tested seropositive at baseline. Per reports, nearly half of all spike-specific TCRs target regions that are unmutated in variants. Possibly, clonal diversity was underestimated; donors were largely white British and included more females.

The sequencing here drew on peripheral blood, taken on day 0 of MenACWY control vaccination. This chain links TRBV7-9 with TRBJ1-1; D is unresolved. The origin of this receptor is an adult in good health. The CDR3 DNA sequence: TGTGCCAGCAGCTTCTCGGGTACTGAAGCTTTCTTT. This sequence encodes CASSFSGTEAFF.